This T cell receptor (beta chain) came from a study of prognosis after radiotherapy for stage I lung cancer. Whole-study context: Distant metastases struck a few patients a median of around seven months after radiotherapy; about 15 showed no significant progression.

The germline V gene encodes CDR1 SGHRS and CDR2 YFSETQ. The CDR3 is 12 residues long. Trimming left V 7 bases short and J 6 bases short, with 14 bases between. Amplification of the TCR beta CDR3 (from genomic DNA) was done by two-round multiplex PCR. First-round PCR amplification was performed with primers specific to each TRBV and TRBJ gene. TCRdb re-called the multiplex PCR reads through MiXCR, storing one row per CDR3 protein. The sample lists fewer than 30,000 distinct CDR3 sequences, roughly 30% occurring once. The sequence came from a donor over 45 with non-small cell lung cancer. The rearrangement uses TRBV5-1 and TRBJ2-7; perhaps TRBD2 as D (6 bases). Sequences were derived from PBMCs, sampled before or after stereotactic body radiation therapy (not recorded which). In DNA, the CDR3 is TGCGCCAGCCGGGAGCGTGACGGCGAGCAGTACTTC. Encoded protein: CASRERDGEQYF.